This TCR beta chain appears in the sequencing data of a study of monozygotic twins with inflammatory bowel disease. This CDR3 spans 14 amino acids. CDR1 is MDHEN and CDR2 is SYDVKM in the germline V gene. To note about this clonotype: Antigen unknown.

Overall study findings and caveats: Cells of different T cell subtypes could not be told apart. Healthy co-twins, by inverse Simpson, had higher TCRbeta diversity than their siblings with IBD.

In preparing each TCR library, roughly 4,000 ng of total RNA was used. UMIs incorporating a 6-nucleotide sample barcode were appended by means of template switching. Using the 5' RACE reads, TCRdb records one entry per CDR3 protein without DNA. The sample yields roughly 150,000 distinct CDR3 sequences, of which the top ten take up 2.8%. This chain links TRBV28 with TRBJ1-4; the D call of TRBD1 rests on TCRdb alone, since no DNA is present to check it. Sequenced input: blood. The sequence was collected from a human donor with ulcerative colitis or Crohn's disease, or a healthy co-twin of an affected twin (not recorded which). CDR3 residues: CARSRGGTNEKLFF.